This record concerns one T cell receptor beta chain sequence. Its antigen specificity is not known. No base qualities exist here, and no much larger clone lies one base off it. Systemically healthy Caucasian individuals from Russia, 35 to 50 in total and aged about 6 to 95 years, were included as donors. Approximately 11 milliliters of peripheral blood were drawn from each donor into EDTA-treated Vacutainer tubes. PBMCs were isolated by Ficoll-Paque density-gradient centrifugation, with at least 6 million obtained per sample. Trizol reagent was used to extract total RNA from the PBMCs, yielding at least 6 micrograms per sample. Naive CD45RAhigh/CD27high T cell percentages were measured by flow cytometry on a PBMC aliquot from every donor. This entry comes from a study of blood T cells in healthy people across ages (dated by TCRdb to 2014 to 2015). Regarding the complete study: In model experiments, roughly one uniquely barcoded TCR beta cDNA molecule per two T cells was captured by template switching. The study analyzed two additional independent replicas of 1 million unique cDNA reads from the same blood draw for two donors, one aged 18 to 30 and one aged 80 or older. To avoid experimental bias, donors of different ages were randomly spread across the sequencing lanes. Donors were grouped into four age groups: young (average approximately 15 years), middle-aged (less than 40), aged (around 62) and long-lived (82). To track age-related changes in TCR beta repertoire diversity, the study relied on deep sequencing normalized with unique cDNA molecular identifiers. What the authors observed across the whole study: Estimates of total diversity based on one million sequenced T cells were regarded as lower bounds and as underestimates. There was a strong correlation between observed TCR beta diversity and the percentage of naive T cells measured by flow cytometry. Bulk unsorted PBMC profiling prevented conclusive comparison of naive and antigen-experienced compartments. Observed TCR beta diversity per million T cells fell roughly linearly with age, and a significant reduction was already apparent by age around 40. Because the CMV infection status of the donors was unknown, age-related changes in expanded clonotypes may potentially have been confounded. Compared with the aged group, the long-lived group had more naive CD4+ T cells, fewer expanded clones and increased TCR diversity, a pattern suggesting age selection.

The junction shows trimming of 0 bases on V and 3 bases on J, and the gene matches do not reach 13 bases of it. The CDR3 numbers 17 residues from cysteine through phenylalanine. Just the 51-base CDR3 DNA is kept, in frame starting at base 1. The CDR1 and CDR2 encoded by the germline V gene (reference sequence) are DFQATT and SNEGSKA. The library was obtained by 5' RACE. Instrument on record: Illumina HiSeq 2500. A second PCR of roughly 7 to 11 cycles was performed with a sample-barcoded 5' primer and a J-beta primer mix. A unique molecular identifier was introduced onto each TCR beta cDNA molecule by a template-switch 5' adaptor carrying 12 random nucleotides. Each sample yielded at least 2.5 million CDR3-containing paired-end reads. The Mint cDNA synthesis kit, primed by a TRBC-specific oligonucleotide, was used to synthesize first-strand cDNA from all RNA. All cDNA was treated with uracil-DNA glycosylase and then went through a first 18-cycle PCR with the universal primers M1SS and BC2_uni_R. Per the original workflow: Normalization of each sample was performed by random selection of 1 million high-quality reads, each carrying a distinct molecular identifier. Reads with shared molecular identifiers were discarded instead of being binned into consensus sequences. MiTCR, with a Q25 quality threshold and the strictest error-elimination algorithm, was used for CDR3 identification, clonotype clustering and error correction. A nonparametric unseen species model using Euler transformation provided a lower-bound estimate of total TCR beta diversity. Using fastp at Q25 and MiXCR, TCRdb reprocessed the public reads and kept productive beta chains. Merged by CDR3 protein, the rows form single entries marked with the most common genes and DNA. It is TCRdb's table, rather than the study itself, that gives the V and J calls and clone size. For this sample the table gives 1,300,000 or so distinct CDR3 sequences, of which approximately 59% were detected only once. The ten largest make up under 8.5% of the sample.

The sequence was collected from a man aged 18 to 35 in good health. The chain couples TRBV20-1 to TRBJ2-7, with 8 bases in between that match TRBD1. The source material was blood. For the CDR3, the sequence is CSARDPLPGQGGYEQYF. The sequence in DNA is TGCAGTGCTAGAGACCCACTCCCCGGACAGGGTGGCTACGAGCAGTACTTC.